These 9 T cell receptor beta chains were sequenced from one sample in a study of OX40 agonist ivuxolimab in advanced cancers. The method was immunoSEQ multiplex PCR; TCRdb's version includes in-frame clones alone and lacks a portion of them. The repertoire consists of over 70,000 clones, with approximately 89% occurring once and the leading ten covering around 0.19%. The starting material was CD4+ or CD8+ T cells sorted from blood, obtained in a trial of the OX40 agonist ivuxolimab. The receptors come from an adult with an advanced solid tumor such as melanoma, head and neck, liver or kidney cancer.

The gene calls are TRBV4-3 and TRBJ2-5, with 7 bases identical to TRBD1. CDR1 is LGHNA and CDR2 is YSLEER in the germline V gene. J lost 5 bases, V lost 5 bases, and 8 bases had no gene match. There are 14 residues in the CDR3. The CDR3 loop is CASSRLRGPETQYF. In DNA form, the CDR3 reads TGCGCCAGCAGCAGACTGAGGGGGCCCGAGACCCAGTACTTC.

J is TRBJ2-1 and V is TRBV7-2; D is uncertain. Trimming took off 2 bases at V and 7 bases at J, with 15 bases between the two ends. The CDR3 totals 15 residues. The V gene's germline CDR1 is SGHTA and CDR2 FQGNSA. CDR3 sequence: CASSLTPVVGNEQFF. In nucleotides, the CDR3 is TGTGCCAGCAGCTTAACCCCGGTGGTGGGGAATGAGCAGTTCTTC. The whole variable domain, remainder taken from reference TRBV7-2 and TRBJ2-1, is GAGVSQSPSNKVTEKGKDVELRCDPISGHTALYWYRQSLGQGLEFLIYFQGNSAPDKSGLPSDRFSAERTGGSVSTLTIQRTQQEDSAVYLCASSLTPVVGNEQFFGPGTRLTVL.

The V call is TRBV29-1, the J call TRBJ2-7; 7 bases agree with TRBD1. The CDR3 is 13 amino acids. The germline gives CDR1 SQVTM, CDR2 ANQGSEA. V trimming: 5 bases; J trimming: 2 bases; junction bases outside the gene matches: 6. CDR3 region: CSVRDSGAYEQYF. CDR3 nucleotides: TGCAGCGTTCGGGACAGTGGGGCCTACGAGCAGTACTTC.

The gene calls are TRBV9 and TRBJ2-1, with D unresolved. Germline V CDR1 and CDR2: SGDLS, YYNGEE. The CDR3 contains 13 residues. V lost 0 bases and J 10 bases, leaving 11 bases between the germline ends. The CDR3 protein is CASSVDLRREQFF. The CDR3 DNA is TGTGCCAGCAGCGTAGATCTCCGCCGGGAGCAGTTCTTC.

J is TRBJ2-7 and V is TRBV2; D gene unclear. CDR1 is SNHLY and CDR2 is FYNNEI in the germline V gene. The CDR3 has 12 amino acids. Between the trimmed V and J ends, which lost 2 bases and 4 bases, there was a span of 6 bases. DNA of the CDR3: TGTGCCAGCAGTGAACCCAGATACGAGCAGTACTTC. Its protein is CASSEPRYEQYF.

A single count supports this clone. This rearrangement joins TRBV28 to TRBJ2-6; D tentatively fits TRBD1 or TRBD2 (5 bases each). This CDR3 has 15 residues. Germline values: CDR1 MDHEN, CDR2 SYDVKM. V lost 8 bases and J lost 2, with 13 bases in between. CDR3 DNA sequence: TGTGCCAGCGGGGGACCCCTACCTGGGGCCAACGTCCTGACTTTC. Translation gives CASGGPLPGANVLTF.

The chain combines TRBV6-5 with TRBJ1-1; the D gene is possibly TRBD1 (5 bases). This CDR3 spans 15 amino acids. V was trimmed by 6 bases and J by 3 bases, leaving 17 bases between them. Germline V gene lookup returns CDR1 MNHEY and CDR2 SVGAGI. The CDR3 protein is CASRNGGAGYTEAFF. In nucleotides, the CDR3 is TGTGCCAGCAGGAATGGCGGGGCAGGCTACACTGAAGCTTTCTTT.

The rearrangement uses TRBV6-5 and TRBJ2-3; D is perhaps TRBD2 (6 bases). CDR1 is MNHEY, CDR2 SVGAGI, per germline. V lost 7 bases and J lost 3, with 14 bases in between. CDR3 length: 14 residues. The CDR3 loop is CASTRRGGTDTQYF. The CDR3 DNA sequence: TGTGCCAGCACTCGCCGGGGAGGTACAGATACGCAGTATTTT.

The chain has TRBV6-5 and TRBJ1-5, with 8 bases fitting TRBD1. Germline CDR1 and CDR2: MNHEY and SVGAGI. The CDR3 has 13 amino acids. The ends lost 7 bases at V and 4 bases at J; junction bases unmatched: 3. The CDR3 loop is CASTTGGNQPQHF. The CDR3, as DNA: TGTGCCAGCACCACAGGGGGAAATCAGCCCCAGCATTTT.